The clone carrying this T cell receptor beta chain has a count of ten or more. Using its own MiXCR run on the RT-PCR reads, TCRdb lists one record per CDR3 protein. The sample lists about 680,000 distinct CDR3 sequences; more than 13% were seen once. The CDR3 contains 16 residues. Germline V gene data show CDR1 as ENHRY and CDR2 as SYGVKD. V shed 3 bases, J shed 0 bases, and the junction held 3 bases outside the gene matches. This chain joins TRBV10-3 and TRBJ2-2; the match to TRBD1 covers 8 bases. The TCR was taken from a female donor in good health, serving as a healthy control. The sample consisted of memory CD4+ T cells from blood. For the CDR3, the DNA is TGTGCCATCAGTGATCTGGGACAGGCGAACACCGGGGAGCTGTTTTTT. It yields the protein CAISDLGQANTGELFF.